Listed below are T cell receptor beta chains from one sample, sequenced in a study of blood T cell repertoires in COVID-19. Sequencing was performed with immunoSEQ multiplex PCR; in TCRdb, only in-frame clones are kept and a portion is missing. The table lists approximately 300,000 clones, roughly 86% of them singletons, with under 5.5% in the top ten. Specimen: PBMCs or T cells enriched from blood (not recorded which). The receptors were gathered from a woman aged 25 to 45 who had recovered from COVID-19. The CDR3 runs from the conserved cysteine through the conserved F or W. A D gene is named only where the DNA matches it firmly. Expanded clones are given a class, and other clones once, few, many or no size at all.

>19|once|TRBV5-4|TRBJ1-6|-
TGTGCCAGCAGCTTGGATGCCCTCAGACAACAGGGTACGGATTCACCCCTCCACTTT
CASSLDALRQQGTDSPLHF
>15|-|TRBV6-5|TRBJ1-1|-
TGTGCCAGCAGACGCCTACCCCAGGTGAACACTGAAGCTTTCTTT
CASRRLPQVNTEAFF
>16|-|TRBV25-1|TRBJ1-3|-
TGTGCCAGCAGTGCCCGACTACGGGGAAGCATAGACACCATATATTTT
CASSARLRGSIDTIYF
>14|-|TRBV7-9|TRBJ1-6|-
TGTGCCAGCGGGGGCGGGGGATATAATTCACCCCTCCACTTT
CASGGGGYNSPLHF
>16|-|TRBV27|TRBJ1-5|-
TGTGCCAGCAGTCCCCCCCCCGGACAGAGGAATCAGCCCCAGCATTTT
CASSPPPGQRNQPQHF
>17|-|TRBV15|TRBJ1-5|-
TGTGCCACCAGCAGAGGGGCCGCCGGTTATAGCAATCAGCCCCAGCATTTT
CATSRGAAGYSNQPQHF
>17|-|TRBV5-6|TRBJ1-2|TRBD1
TGTGCCAGCAGCGGGAGGACAGGGGGCGCCCCCAACTATGGCTACACCTTC
CASSGRTGGAPNYGYTF
>16|-|TRBV5-1|TRBJ2-2|TRBD2
TGCGCCAGCAGCTTCCCGGGACTAGCGGGTACCGGGGAGCTGTTTTTT
CASSFPGLAGTGELFF
>12|-|TRBV19|TRBJ1-1|TRBD1
TGTGCCAGTAGTAACAGGGGCGCTGAAGCTTTCTTT
CASSNRGAEAFF
>14|-|TRBV2|TRBJ1-4|-
TGTGCCAGCAGTCCGTCAGGGGCGGCTGAAAAACTGTTTTTT
CASSPSGAAEKLFF
>13|-|TRBV5-1|TRBJ2-1|TRBD2
TGCGCCAGCAGTAGCGGGACATACAATGAGCAGTTCTTC
CASSSGTYNEQFF
>15|-|TRBV7-2|TRBJ1-1|-
TGTGCCAGCAGCTTATCTAGACTCCCGAACACTGAAGCTTTCTTT
CASSLSRLPNTEAFF
>13|-|TRBV29-1|TRBJ1-3|TRBD1
TGCAGCGTTGGAAGGACAGGGGGAAACACCATATATTTT
CSVGRTGGNTIYF
>15|once|TRBV5-1|TRBJ1-2|-
TGCGCCAGCAGCTTGGATGTGGGCAGGGGAGATGGCTACACCTTC
CASSLDVGRGDGYTF
>15|-|TRBV21-1|TRBJ1-1|-
TGTGCCAGCAGCAAAGAGGGGACAACCAACACTGAAGCTTTCTTT
CASSKEGTTNTEAFF
>14|-|TRBV10-3|TRBJ1-4|TRBD1
TGTGCCATCAGCCTCGGTGGGACAGATGAAAAACTGTTTTTT
CAISLGGTDEKLFF
>15|-|TRBV2|TRBJ1-5|TRBD1
TGTGCCAGCAGTTCATGGGACAGGGGGAATCAGCCCCAGCATTTT
CASSSWDRGNQPQHF
>14|-|TRBV6-2/TRBV6-3|TRBJ2-1|-
TGTGCCAGCAGTTTACTACTAGGGATCAATGAGCAGTTCTTC
CASSLLLGINEQFF
>15|-|TRBV7-2|TRBJ1-2|TRBD1
TGTGCCAGCAGCTTAGAAGGACAGGGCTTCTATGGCTACACCTTC
CASSLEGQGFYGYTF
>17|few|TRBV11-2|TRBJ1-4|-
TGTGCCAGCAGCTTAGGCACAGTGGTTGCAACTAATGAAAAACTGTTTTTT
CASSLGTVVATNEKLFF
>15|-|TRBV24-1|TRBJ2-5|-
TGTGCCACCGCTGACAGGACCACTAAAGAGGAGACCCAGTACTTC
CATADRTTKEETQYF
>15|once|TRBV9|TRBJ1-1|TRBD1
TGTGCCAGCAGCCTAGGGACAGGGGGGAACACTGAAGCTTTCTTT
CASSLGTGGNTEAFF
>15|-|TRBV27|TRBJ2-5|TRBD1
TGTGCCAGCAGTTTATCAGGGCAGGGGGTGGAGACCCAGTACTTC
CASSLSGQGVETQYF
>15|-|TRBV7-6|TRBJ2-7|TRBD1
TGTGCCAGCAGCTTAGAGGGACAGGCCTATGTGGAGCAGTACTTC
CASSLEGQAYVEQYF
>13|-|TRBV9|TRBJ2-5|TRBD1
TGTGCCAGCAGCACATGGGACAGTCAGACCCAGTACTTC
CASSTWDSQTQYF
>18|-|TRBV21-1|TRBJ2-7|-
TGTGCCAGCAGCAAAGGACCGGGGGGGTCCTTTAGCTCCTACGAGCAGTACTTC
CASSKGPGGSFSSYEQYF
>15|-|TRBV6-5|TRBJ1-5|-
TGTGCCAGCAGCGTCGACAGCTATAGCAATCAGCCCCAGCATTTT
CASSVDSYSNQPQHF
>13|few|TRBV6-5|TRBJ1-1|-
TGTGCCAGCGGGGGCTTGCGGAACACTGAAGCTTTCTTT
CASGGLRNTEAFF
>15|-|TRBV4-3|TRBJ1-4|-
TGCGCCAGCAGCCGCTCGGGGGATACTAATGAAAAACTGTTTTTT
CASSRSGDTNEKLFF
>16|-|TRBV28|TRBJ2-7|TRBD2
TGTGCCAGCAGTTTATACCGGGGGGGGCCGACCTACGAGCAGTACTTC
CASSLYRGGPTYEQYF
>17|once|TRBV7-8|TRBJ2-3|TRBD2
TGTGCCAGCAGCTCCCGGAGGAGCGGGGGGGACACAGATACGCAGTATTTT
CASSSRRSGGDTDTQYF
>14|-|TRBV11-2|TRBJ2-7|TRBD1
TGTGCCAGCAGCCTACGACAGGGGGAGGACGAGCAGTACTTC
CASSLRQGEDEQYF
>13|-|TRBV13|TRBJ2-7|-
TGTGCCAGCAGCACCAGGGTACTCTACGAGCAGTACTTC
CASSTRVLYEQYF
>15|-|TRBV25-1|TRBJ1-2|-
TGTGCCAGCAGTGAACAGGGAACATATAACTATGGCTACACCTTC
CASSEQGTYNYGYTF
>14|-|TRBV11-1|TRBJ2-2|TRBD2
TGTGCCAGCAGCTCCTGGGGGGGGGCCGGGGAGCTGTTTTTT
CASSSWGGAGELFF
>17|-|TRBV10-1|TRBJ2-1|-
TGCGCCAGCAGGGGGCTTGGGGCGCCCAAACATCACAATGAGCAGTTCTTC
CASRGLGAPKHHNEQFF
>12|-|TRBV30|TRBJ1-1|-
TGTGCCTGGAACGGGGGTTCAACTGAAGCTTTCTTT
CAWNGGSTEAFF
>12|-|TRBV28|TRBJ2-7|-
TGTGCCAGCAGCACCTACTCGTACGAGCAGTACTTC
CASSTYSYEQYF
>14|once|TRBV11-3|TRBJ2-3|-
TGTGCCAGCAGCTCAAGAGGGTCCACAGATACGCAGTATTTT
CASSSRGSTDTQYF
>15|-|TRBV4-1|TRBJ2-7|-
TGCGCCAGCAGCCAAGTGGGCAGTCAAAGCTACGAGCAGTACTTC
CASSQVGSQSYEQYF
>11|once|TRBV30|TRBJ1-2|-
TGTGCCTGGAGTGGAGATTATGGCTACACCTTC
CAWSGDYGYTF
>12|-|TRBV11-2|TRBJ2-7|-
TGTGCCAGCAGCTTAGCAGGGGACGAGCAGTACTTC
CASSLAGDEQYF
>14|-|TRBV6-2/TRBV6-3|TRBJ1-5|-
TGTGCCAGCAGTTACTCGGAGGGGTATCGGCCCCAGCATTTT
CASSYSEGYRPQHF
>15|-|TRBV19|TRBJ2-7|-
TGTGCCAGTAGTATGATGGGGCTGGATTCCTACGAGCAGTACTTC
CASSMMGLDSYEQYF
>16|few|TRBV29-1|TRBJ1-1|-
TGCAGCGCGGCTTACCTAGGAGGGGCCATGAACACTGAAGCTTTCTTT
CSAAYLGGAMNTEAFF